These 4 T cell receptor beta chains came from one sample sequenced in a study of blood T cell repertoires in COVID-19. TCRdb keeps only in-frame clones here, not all; method: immunoSEQ multiplex PCR. The top ten clones hold 4.5% to 6.5% of a sample with approximately 190,000 clones, 65% to 85% of them seen once. Sequencing used peripheral blood. These receptor sequences come from a woman in her 30s with acute or convalescent COVID-19.

V and J are TRBV27 and TRBJ1-1; D is unclear. Germline loops: CDR1 MNHEY, CDR2 SMNVEV (reference sequence). This CDR3 has 13 amino acids. V was trimmed by 2 bases and J by 8 bases, leaving 12 bases between them. DNA of the CDR3: TGTGCCAGCAGTTTAACTTCAAAACGAGAAGCTTTCTTT. It yields the protein CASSLTSKREAFF.

DNA of the CDR3: TGTGCCAGCAGCAGTCACAGGGCCGAGCAGTACTTC. This sequence encodes CASSSHRAEQYF. The J gene is TRBJ2-7, the V gene TRBV12-3 or TRBV12-4; a weak D match, TRBD1 (6 bases). CDR3 length: 12 residues. With 6 bases removed from V and 6 bases from J, the gap between germline ends came to 12 bases.

The chain recombines TRBV6-2 or TRBV6-3 with TRBJ1-2; 8 positions match TRBD1. The CDR3 has 14 residues. The V gene end was trimmed by 5 bases and the J gene end by 6 bases; junction bases not matched to a gene: 8. Germline V gives CDR1 MNHEY, CDR2 SVGEGT. This CDR3 is CASSRLDREDGYTF. The CDR3 DNA is TGTGCCAGCAGTCGACTGGACAGGGAGGATGGCTACACCTTC.

V usage is TRBV11-2 and J usage is TRBJ2-7; possible D gene TRBD2, 5 bases. Trimming left V 3 bases short and J 7 bases short, with 22 bases between. The CDR3 length is 16 residues. Germline CDR1 reads SGHAT; CDR2 reads FQNNGV. For the CDR3, the DNA is TGTGCCAGCAGCTTTTTTATTGGACCGGCGCAGCGGGAGCAGTACTTC. Encoded protein: CASSFFIGPAQREQYF.